These 30 T cell receptor beta chains originate from one sample sequenced in a study of early T cells in non-severe SARS-CoV-2 infection. TCRdb reprocessed the 5' RACE reads with MiXCR, giving one entry per CDR3 protein. This table has approximately 74,000 distinct CDR3 sequences, 13% to 15% appearing once. Sequencing input: whole blood. Source of these receptors: an adult who was a healthcare worker with PCR-confirmed SARS-CoV-2 infection or an uninfected control (not recorded which).

This chain joins TRBV20-1 and TRBJ2-7; 7 positions agree with TRBD2. V lost 6 bases and J lost 4; bases outside the gene matches: 15. CDR1 is DFQATT and CDR2 is SNEGSKA in the germline V gene (reference sequence). CDR3 size: 15 residues. This CDR3 is CSAKLEGGSRYEQYF. The CDR3 DNA is TGCAGTGCGAAGCTCGAAGGCGGGAGCCGGTACGAGCAGTACTTC.

This clonotype has just a few counts. J is TRBJ2-1 and V is TRBV18; perhaps TRBD2 as D (5 bases). CDR3 length: 11 amino acids. The germline V gene encodes CDR1 KGHSH and CDR2 LQKENI. Trimming took 5 bases from V and 10 from J, leaving 9 bases between them. The CDR3 is CASSGSLEQFF. CDR3 coding DNA: TGTGCCAGCTCAGGGAGTCTAGAGCAGTTCTTC.

This clonotype was picked up a small number of times. This chain links TRBV5-5 with TRBJ2-2; unclear D gene. The CDR3 is made up of 14 amino acids. V shed 0 bases and J shed 1 base, with 4 bases lying between them. CDR1 is SGHKS, CDR2 YYEKEE, per germline (reference sequence). The DNA for the CDR3 is TGTGCCAGCAGCTTGGCACAGAACACCGGGGAGCTGTTTTTT. Translated: CASSLAQNTGELFF.

The table lists this clonotype with a few counts. The chain carries TRBV12-3 or TRBV12-4 and TRBJ2-1, with TRBD2 as a possible D gene (6 bases). CDR3 length equals 20 residues. V was clipped by 3 bases and J by 0 bases, with 24 bases between them. The CDR3 DNA reads TGTGCCAGCAGTTTTATCGGGAGAGAGGTTGGCCGGAGCTCCTACAATGAGCAGTTCTTC. Protein sequence: CASSFIGREVGRSSYNEQFF.

V usage is TRBV7-9 and J usage is TRBJ1-5; the D is unclear. Germline loops: CDR1 SEHNR, CDR2 FQNEAQ (reference sequence). CDR3 length equals 14 residues. V lost 0 bases and J 3 bases, leaving 6 bases between the germline ends. CDR3: CASSLAGDNQPQHF. The CDR3 coding sequence is TGTGCCAGCAGCTTAGCGGGTGACAATCAGCCCCAGCATTTT. Complete variable domain (other parts from reference TRBV7-9 and TRBJ1-5): DTGVSQNPRHKITKRGQNVTFRCDPISEHNRLYWYRQTLGQGPEFLTYFQNEAQLEKSRLLSDRFSAERPKGSFSTLEIQRTEQGDSAMYLCASSLAGDNQPQHFGDGTRLSIL.

This clonotype was seen a handful of times. The chain combines TRBV19 with TRBJ1-5; 8 positions agree with TRBD1. This CDR3 region has 15 residues. Germline V lookup: CDR1 LNHDA, CDR2 SQIVND (reference sequence). V was clipped by 4 bases and J by 5 bases; unmatched bases: 7. The CDR3 region has the DNA TGTGCCAGTAGTACCCAGGGGGCTCAAGATCAGCCCCAGCATTTT. It translates to CASSTQGAQDQPQHF.

There are many counts of this clonotype. This chain connects TRBV29-1 to TRBJ2-1; no definite D call. Trimming cost V 4 bases and J 9 bases, with 7 bases left between them. Germline V gene lookup returns CDR1 SQVTM and CDR2 ANQGSEA. The CDR3 loop spans 10 amino acids. The CDR3 DNA reads TGCAGCGTTGTCTTTCGTGAGCAGTTCTTC. Protein sequence: CSVVFREQFF.

The CDR3: CASSPWTDTDTQYF. Written as DNA, the CDR3 is TGTGCCAGCTCACCCTGGACAGACACAGATACGCAGTATTTT. This chain links TRBV18 with TRBJ2-3; a weak D match, TRBD1 (6 bases). Trimming left V 3 bases short and J 2 bases short, with 9 bases between. CDR1 and CDR2 from the germline V gene are KGHSH and LQKENI. The CDR3 length is 14 residues.

This clonotype turned up a few times. The V and J genes are TRBV29-1 and TRBJ2-3, with D possibly TRBD2 on 5 matching bases. In germline, CDR1 is SQVTM, CDR2 ANQGSEA. V was pared by 3 bases and J by 1 base, with 8 bases between. The CDR3 runs 13 residues. The CDR3 coding sequence is TGCAGCGTTGAGGACGGGGGCACAGATACGCAGTATTTT. Translating gives CSVEDGGTDTQYF.

The V gene is TRBV4-1, the J gene TRBJ2-7; 11 bases fit TRBD1. This CDR3 has 15 residues. Germline-derived CDR1 and CDR2 are MGHRA and YSYEKL. With 4 bases clipped from V and 6 bases from J, the junction kept 8 bases outside the gene matches. For the CDR3, the DNA is TGCGCCAGCAGCCCCCCGGACAGGGGGCCGTTCGAGCAGTACTTC. Translation: CASSPPDRGPFEQYF.

There are a few counts of this clonotype. V is TRBV11-2 and J is TRBJ2-3; TRBD1 might be the D (5 bases). Deletions cut 0 bases from V and 8 bases from J, with 12 bases between. CDR1 and CDR2 from the germline V gene are SGHAT and FQNNGV. The CDR3 runs 14 residues. The CDR3 here is CASSLEGAVGTQYF. CDR3 in DNA: TGTGCCAGCAGCTTAGAAGGGGCTGTTGGTACGCAGTATTTT.

This clonotype has a count of ten or more. V usage is TRBV2 and J usage is TRBJ1-1; no clear D. The V and J ends lost 2 bases and 3 bases respectively, with 7 bases between them. CDR3 size: 13 residues. Germline V CDR1 and CDR2: SNHLY, FYNNEI. The CDR3, as DNA: TGTGCCAGCAGTGAATACGGGGACACTGAAGCTTTCTTT. This encodes CASSEYGDTEAFF.

This clonotype was seen at least ten times. CDR3 region: CASRDPINEKLFF. For the CDR3, the DNA is TGTGCCAGCCGGGATCCCATTAATGAAAAACTGTTTTTT. V usage is TRBV19 and J usage is TRBJ1-4; no reliable D call. Deletions cut 9 bases from V and 4 bases from J, with 12 bases between. The germline V gene encodes CDR1 LNHDA and CDR2 SQIVND (reference sequence). The CDR3 totals 13 residues.

The gene calls are TRBV20-1 and TRBJ1-2; tentatively, D is TRBD1 (5 bases). This CDR3 has 13 amino acids. Trimming removed 6 bases from V and 5 bases from J, with 16 bases in between. Germline CDR1 and CDR2: DFQATT and SNEGSKA (reference sequence). This CDR3 is CSATQGGRYGYTF. The CDR3 DNA reads as TGCAGTGCCACCCAGGGAGGTAGATATGGCTACACCTTC.

This clonotype was detected a few times. J is TRBJ2-5 and V is TRBV2; D assignment may be TRBD1 or TRBD2 (5 bases each). CDR3 length: 14 residues. Per the germline V gene, CDR1 is SNHLY and CDR2 is FYNNEI. Trimming shortened V by 3 bases and J by 7 bases, and 15 bases separated the two germline ends. DNA for the CDR3: TGTGCCAGCAGTGAGGGACCCAGGAAAGGGACCCAGTACTTC. Amino acids: CASSEGPRKGTQYF.

The chain recombines TRBV6-5 with TRBJ2-1; TRBD1 matches at 8 bases. The germline CDR1 and CDR2 sequences are MNHEY and SVGAGI. CDR3 length equals 12 residues. V was pared by 4 bases and J by 12 bases, with 5 bases of the junction left unmatched. The CDR3 is CASSFTGQGQFF. The CDR3, as DNA: TGTGCCAGCAGTTTCACTGGACAGGGGCAGTTCTTC.

This clonotype was seen a few times. The V gene is TRBV7-9, the J gene TRBJ2-1, with 13 nucleotides matching TRBD2. J gave up 4 bases and V 3 bases, and 12 bases lay outside the gene matches. The CDR3 extends over 19 amino acids. Germline CDR1 and CDR2: SEHNR and FQNEAQ (reference sequence). The DNA of the CDR3 is TGTGCCAGCAGCTTGTACCCGCCGACTAGCGGGGGGACTTACAATGAGCAGTTCTTC. This translates into CASSLYPPTSGGTYNEQFF.

The J gene is TRBJ1-2, the V gene TRBV29-1; D gene uncertain. Germline CDR1 SQVTM, CDR2 ANQGSEA. Trimming pared 6 bases from V and 4 bases from J, leaving 12 bases between. The CDR3 is 12 residues long. As DNA, the CDR3 is TGCAGCGTAAGCGGGTTCGCCTATGGCTACACCTTC. Translated, it gives CSVSGFAYGYTF. Full variable domain (remainder filled in from reference TRBV29-1 and TRBJ1-2): SAVISQKPSRDICQRGTSLTIQCQVDSQVTMMFWYRQQPGQSLTLIATANQGSEATYESGFVIDKFPISRPNLTFSTLTVSNMSPEDSSIYLCSVSGFAYGYTFGSGTRLTVV.

This clonotype occurred a few times. This rearrangement joins TRBV27 to TRBJ2-3; 10 bases are shared with TRBD2. Germline V CDR1 and CDR2: MNHEY, SMNVEV (reference sequence). CDR3 size: 17 residues. Trimming removed 5 bases from V and 6 bases from J; junction bases left unmatched: 14. The CDR3 DNA sequence: TGTGCCAGCAGTGCGAAGGGGGAGCGGGGGGGCCAGGATACGCAGTATTTT. Its translation is CASSAKGERGGQDTQYF.

The sample holds many counts of this clonotype. The chain combines TRBV11-2 with TRBJ2-3; 8 positions match TRBD2. This CDR3 is built from 15 residues. The junction had 7 bases not matched to a gene; V was cut back by 5 bases and J by 3 bases. Germline CDR1 and CDR2: SGHAT and FQNNGV. CDR3 in amino acids: CASSPGTRPTDTQYF. For the CDR3, the DNA is TGTGCCAGCAGCCCTGGGACTAGACCTACAGATACGCAGTATTTT.

This clonotype was observed a few times. J is TRBJ1-3 and V is TRBV11-2; no reliable D call. The V gene's germline CDR1 is SGHAT and CDR2 FQNNGV. The CDR3 spans 16 residues. V dropped 4 bases and J dropped 4 bases, with 17 bases sitting between them. The CDR3 protein is CASSSLWTREGNTIYF. The CDR3 coding sequence is TGTGCCAGCAGCTCCCTTTGGACCCGTGAAGGAAACACCATATATTTT.

The chain couples TRBV3-1 to TRBJ1-6; D is unresolved. Germline CDR1 reads LGHDT; CDR2 reads YNNKEL (reference sequence). V shed 4 bases and J shed 0 bases, with 19 bases lying between them. The CDR3 is 19 residues long. The CDR3 nucleotides are TGTGCCAGCAGCCGAAACCAAGCCGGGCAAAGCTCCTATAATTCACCCCTCCACTTT. Its protein product is CASSRNQAGQSSYNSPLHF.

This clonotype was observed a handful of times. CDR3 loop: CASSQEGQGNNEQFF. Written as DNA, the CDR3 is TGTGCCAGCAGCCAAGAGGGGCAGGGAAACAATGAGCAGTTCTTC. The chain employs TRBV3-1 and TRBJ2-1, with a weak D call TRBD1 (5 bases). V was trimmed by 0 bases and J by 5 bases, leaving 11 bases between them. Germline V lookup: CDR1 LGHDT, CDR2 YNNKEL (reference sequence). The CDR3 is made up of 15 amino acids.

This clonotype was found a few times. The rearrangement links TRBV5-1 to TRBJ2-6; D is undetermined. The CDR3 loop spans 14 amino acids. Germline CDR1 SGHRS, CDR2 YFSETQ. The V and J ends lost 5 bases and 0 bases respectively, with 6 bases between them. The CDR3 DNA is TGCGCCAGCAGTGGACGCTCTGGGGCCAACGTCCTGACTTTC. As protein: CASSGRSGANVLTF.

This chain joins TRBV14 and TRBJ2-7; weak D call: TRBD1 (6 bases). Germline V gene data show CDR1 as SGHDN and CDR2 as FVKESK. CDR3 length: 14 residues. The V gene lost 1 base and the J gene lost 4 bases, with 11 bases spanning the gap. CDR3 in amino acids: CASSQVSGAYEQYF. The CDR3 region has the DNA TGTGCCAGCAGCCAAGTTTCAGGGGCGTACGAGCAGTACTTC. Variable domain in full (rest from reference TRBV14 and TRBJ2-7): EAGVTQFPSHSVIEKGQTVTLRCDPISGHDNLYWYRRVMGKEIKFLLHFVKESKQDESGMPNNRFLAERTGGTYSTLKVQPAELEDSGVYFCASSQVSGAYEQYFGPGTRLTVT.

This chain joins TRBV29-1 and TRBJ2-3; D assignment may be TRBD1 or TRBD2 (5 bases each). The V gene lost 0 bases and the J gene lost 0 bases, with 7 bases spanning the gap. This CDR3 spans 14 amino acids. Germline V gene lookup returns CDR1 SQVTM and CDR2 ANQGSEA. Written as DNA, the CDR3 is TGCAGCGTTGAAGAGGGGACGAGCACAGATACGCAGTATTTT. It encodes CSVEEGTSTDTQYF.

This clonotype was counted only a few times. The J gene is TRBJ1-1, the V gene TRBV29-1, with 8 positions matching TRBD1. V dropped 6 bases and J dropped 5; count of bases not matched to a gene: 11. CDR3 length: 14 residues. Germline V gene data show CDR1 as SQVTM and CDR2 as ANQGSEA. Written as DNA, the CDR3 is TGCAGCGTACGCCCCGTTACAGGGGGGACTGAAGCTTTCTTT. It encodes CSVRPVTGGTEAFF.

CDR3: CASSLQGVLGGYTF. CDR3 in DNA: TGTGCCAGCAGTTTGCAGGGGGTTCTAGGAGGCTACACCTTC. The rearrangement links TRBV12-3 or TRBV12-4 to TRBJ1-2; 7 bases align to TRBD1. The CDR3 extends over 14 amino acids. The V gene end was trimmed by 3 bases and the J gene end by 8 bases; junction bases not matched to a gene: 9.

This clonotype was seen only a few times. Compared with germline, one end of the junction differs, possibly owing to a read error. The V gene is TRBV27, the J gene TRBJ2-5; 7 bases align to TRBD1. This CDR3 is 15 amino acids long. Germline assignment: CDR1 MNHEY and CDR2 SMNVEV (reference sequence). CDR3 coding DNA: TGTGCCAGCAGTCCCCGGACAGGAACGGTGAGGGTCCAAAACTTC. Its protein is CASSPRTGTVRVQNF.

The chain is built from TRBV7-8 and TRBJ1-5, with D possibly matching TRBD1 (6 bases). The CDR3 is made up of 16 amino acids. The germline gives CDR1 SGHVS, CDR2 FQNEAQ. V shed 1 base and J shed 4 bases, with 14 bases lying between them. For the CDR3, the DNA is TGTGCCAGCAGCTTAGAGTCCGGACAGCCAAATCAGCCCCAGCATTTT. As protein: CASSLESGQPNQPQHF.